This TCR beta chain emerged from a study of T cells in Graves' hyperthyroidism and ophthalmopathy. Study-wide results and limits: In simple terms, a model built on 13 V-J features told ophthalmopathy apart from stable hyperthyroidism. Clonotypes that were expanded in thyroid above 0.001 mostly appeared in blood too. Ophthalmopathy was predicted by the model a median of about 6.7 months ahead of onset.

With regard to this clonotype: Antigen: not known. Compared with germline, one end of the junction differs, possibly owing to a read error.

PBMCs were collected from an approximately 9.5 ml volume of fresh peripheral blood. Germline CDR1 GTSNPN, CDR2 SVGIG (reference sequence). CDR3 length: 15 amino acids. The TCR beta CDR3 regions underwent amplification using RNA transcripts as the source. A set of HTBI primers served as the primers for a first-round RT-PCR of the TCR CDR3. TCRdb used MiXCR to reprocess the multiplex PCR reads, holding one entry per CDR3 protein. The sample holds approximately 600,000 distinct CDR3 sequences; more than 11% are singletons and the top ten take less than 6%. The rearrangement joins TRBV30 to TRBJ2-1; D may correspond to TRBD1 or TRBD2 (5 bases each). This clonotype originated in a woman in her twenties or thirties with Graves' hyperthyroidism that later progressed to Graves' ophthalmopathy. The specimen sequenced was blood. In DNA form, the CDR3 reads TGTGCCTGGAGTAGCATGGGGCTAGCAGGCAATGAGCCGTTCTTC. It specifies CAWSSMGLAGNEPFF. The full variable domain, its missing parts supplied by reference TRBV30 and TRBJ2-1, is SQTIHQWPATLVQPVGSPLSLECTVEGTSNPNLYWYRQAAGRGLQLLFYSVGIGQISSEVPQNLSASRPQDRQFILSSKKLLLSDSGFYLCAWSSMGLAGNEPFFGPGTRLTVL.